The clone carrying this T cell receptor (beta chain) is a singleton in its sample. The sample originates from a study of shared clonotypes between healthy human individuals. The CDR3 sequence is 12 residues long. Trimming pared 0 bases from V and 10 bases from J, leaving 9 bases between. Germline CDR1 SGHTA, CDR2 FQGNSA. Every one of the donors was a Caucasian adult that lived in Nashville, Tennessee. At the deep level, the assay was run. The data were produced by immunoSEQ multiplex PCR, yet TCRdb's version contains in-frame clones alone and is incomplete. The profile shows around 2,000,000 clones, 85% to 95% of them singletons.

This TCR came from a man between 18 and 29 years old in good health. The sequenced material came from naive CD4+ T cells sorted from blood. Subset noted: CD45RA+ positively selected. The V and J genes are TRBV7-2 and TRBJ1-2; the D is unclear. CDR3 region: CASSLARTDYTF. In nucleotides, the CDR3 is TGTGCCAGCAGCTTAGCCAGGACTGACTACACCTTC.